This T cell receptor beta chain originates from a study of siplizumab effects on memory and regulatory T cells. Broader study findings: Naive T cells were seen as more diverse than memory cells and as major alloresponse contributors. In the presence of siplizumab, alloreactive sequences traceable to unstimulated CD4+ memory cells were significantly reduced.

On this clone itself: Its cognate antigen is unknown.

TCRdb's copy holds only in-frame clones and misses some; the assay was immunoSEQ multiplex PCR. The data show fewer than 130,000 clones, over 85% seen once. Trimming removed 5 bases from V and 6 bases from J, with 14 bases in between. The CDR3 totals 13 residues. Germline CDR1 and CDR2: SEHNR and FQNEAQ (reference sequence). The chain recombines TRBV7-9 with TRBJ2-7; D might be TRBD1 or TRBD2, each matching 5 bases. The sample taken for sequencing was CD4+ T cells sorted from blood. The sequence came from a human donor in good health. The DNA of the CDR3 is TGTGCCAGCAGCGACTACCCCGGGGCCGAGCAGTACTTC. Translation gives CASSDYPGAEQYF.